Detailed here is one T cell receptor beta chain. Its target is unknown. The V end lost 0 bases, the J end lost 0 bases, and 10 bases lay between the germline ends. The CDR3 is 16 residues long. CDR1 and CDR2 from the germline V gene are LGHNA and YSLEER. The data were obtained in a study of beta chain features in type 1 diabetes. Notes on the study in general: Resolution of whether HLA type affects TCRB rearrangement was not achieved here.

The whole isolated RNA underwent reverse transcription, so sequencing captured expressed TCRB transcripts. Repertoires were generated with immunoSEQ multiplex PCR, while TCRdb's copy carries only in-frame clones and drops some. The sample shows 330,000 or so clones, around 15% of them seen only once. Blood was collected once per donor into heparin, averaging approximately 0.11 L. This TCR was recovered from a man aged 30-40 years in good health. The material sequenced was central memory CD4+ T cells from blood. The gene calls are TRBV4-3 and TRBJ2-3; D uncertain. The CDR3 region is CASSQEVISSTDTQYF. CDR3 DNA sequence: TGCGCCAGCAGCCAAGAAGTGATTTCTAGCACAGATACGCAGTATTTT.